What follows are 13 T cell receptor beta chains derived from one specimen sequenced in a study of blood T cell repertoires in COVID-19. TCRdb's copy holds only in-frame clones and misses some; the assay was immunoSEQ multiplex PCR. Of 35,000 to 45,000 clones listed, more than 85% are singletons. The material sequenced was peripheral blood. Receptors originate from a woman of 80 years or more with acute or convalescent COVID-19.

The chain is built from TRBV7-8 and TRBJ2-2; weak D call: TRBD1 (5 bases). Germline loops: CDR1 SGHVS, CDR2 FQNEAQ. CDR3 length: 15 amino acids. V gave up 1 base and J gave up 4 bases, with 10 bases separating them. CDR3 sequence (DNA): TGTGCCAGCAGCTTAGAAGGGGAATTCACCGGGGAGCTGTTTTTT. Amino acid sequence: CASSLEGEFTGELFF.

The chain carries TRBV3-1 (or the pseudogene TRBV3-2) and TRBJ1-6; 9 bases agree with TRBD1. Germline loops: CDR1 LGHDT, CDR2 YNNKEL (reference sequence). The CDR3 totals 15 residues. After removal of 4 bases from V and 9 bases from J, the junction contained 7 bases not matched to a gene. The CDR3 protein is CASSPRTGVSSPLHF. Written as DNA, the CDR3 is TGTGCCAGCAGCCCTAGGACAGGGGTTAGTTCACCCCTCCACTTT.

This chain connects TRBV4-1 to TRBJ2-6; maybe TRBD1 (6 bases). CDR3 length: 18 amino acids. Germline V gene sequence: CDR1 MGHRA, CDR2 YSYEKL. Trimming took 1 base from V and 0 from J, leaving 13 bases between them. In nucleotides, the CDR3 is TGCGCCAGCAGCCAAGTCCCAGGGGAATCCTCTGGGGCCAACGTCCTGACTTTC. Translating it yields CASSQVPGESSGANVLTF.

The table lists this clone with a count of one. The J gene is TRBJ1-1, the V gene TRBV7-2, with 7 nucleotides matching TRBD1. The CDR3 has 16 residues. Germline V gives CDR1 SGHTA, CDR2 FQGNSA. J gave up 4 bases and V 2 bases, and 10 bases lay outside the gene matches. The CDR3 loop is CASSLTRDSRGTEAFF. CDR3 DNA: TGTGCCAGCAGCTTAACCCGGGACAGCCGAGGCACTGAAGCTTTCTTT.

The rearrangement links TRBV6-6 to TRBJ2-1; 7 bases line up with TRBD1. The CDR3 extends over 15 amino acids. Trimming at V came to 1 base and at J to 6 bases, leaving 6 bases not matched to a gene. Per germline, CDR1 MNHNY and CDR2 SVGAGI (reference sequence). The DNA of the CDR3 is TGTGCCAGCAGTTACTTACAGGGGCTGGGCAATGAGCAGTTCTTC. Its translation is CASSYLQGLGNEQFF.

This chain links TRBV5-1 with TRBJ1-2; possibly TRBD1 for D (5 bases). V was shortened by 4 bases and J by 2 bases, with 15 bases between the two germline ends. This CDR3 contains 15 residues. The germline gives CDR1 SGHRS, CDR2 YFSETQ. CDR3 loop: CASSPGHEINYGYTF. The CDR3 DNA follows: TGCGCCAGCAGCCCAGGACACGAGATAAACTATGGCTACACCTTC. Full variable domain (remainder filled in from reference TRBV5-1 and TRBJ1-2): KAGVTQTPRYLIKTRGQQVTLSCSPISGHRSVSWYQQTPGQGLQFLFEYFSETQRNKGNFPGRFSGRQFSNSRSEMNVSTLELGDSALYLCASSPGHEINYGYTFGSGTRLTVV.

The V and J genes are TRBV11-3 and TRBJ1-2, with D perhaps TRBD1 (5 bases). The CDR3 totals 16 residues. V was clipped by 1 base and J by 2 bases, with 14 bases between them. Germline CDR1 SGHNT, CDR2 YENEEA. CDR3 in amino acids: CASSLVRRQKNYGYTF. In DNA, the CDR3 is TGTGCCAGCAGCTTAGTTAGAAGACAGAAAAACTATGGCTACACCTTC.

The chain has TRBV12-5 and TRBJ1-1; D might be TRBD1 (5 bases). Trimming took off 5 bases at V and 4 bases at J, with 14 bases between the two ends. CDR1 LGHNT and CDR2 FRNRAP come from the germline V gene. This CDR3 spans 14 amino acids. The CDR3 DNA is TGTGCTAGTGGTGCTGGGAGGGGTGGCACTGAAGCTTTCTTT. Its protein product is CASGAGRGGTEAFF.

The rearrangement uses TRBV9 and TRBJ2-1; D possibly corresponds to TRBD2 (6 bases). CDR1 and CDR2 (germline): SGDLS, YYNGEE. V shed 3 bases and J shed 4 bases, with 17 bases lying between them. This CDR3 is built from 16 residues. CDR3 in DNA: TGTGCCAGCAGCGCCGGGGGAGGCCCAGGATACAATGAGCAGTTCTTC. Translating gives CASSAGGGPGYNEQFF.

The rearrangement links TRBV6-2 or TRBV6-3 to TRBJ1-3, with 7 bases lining up with TRBD1. Germline CDR1 MNHEY, CDR2 SVGEGT. The V and J ends lost 5 bases and 0 bases, in that order; junction bases with no gene match: 7. The CDR3 loop spans 16 amino acids. This CDR3 reads CASSRPGQISGNTIYF. CDR3 sequence (DNA): TGTGCCAGCAGTAGACCGGGACAGATCTCTGGAAACACCATATATTTT.

The genes are TRBV10-1 and TRBJ1-1; 11 nucleotides align to TRBD1. The CDR3 is 15 amino acids. In germline, CDR1 is WNHNN, CDR2 SYGVQD (reference sequence). J was trimmed by 6 bases and V by 3 bases; bases with no gene match: 6. The CDR3 sequence is CASSDLGQGVAEAFF. The CDR3 DNA reads as TGCGCCAGCAGTGACCTGGGACAGGGGGTAGCTGAAGCTTTCTTT.

This chain connects TRBV18 to TRBJ1-1, with TRBD1 as a possible D gene (6 bases). This CDR3 has 16 amino acids. Per the germline V gene, CDR1 is KGHSH and CDR2 is LQKENI. Between the trimmed V and J ends, which lost 2 bases and 6 bases, there was a span of 19 bases. CDR3 coding DNA: TGTGCCAGCTCACCAACTTTCGTAACGGGGGGCTCTGAAGCTTTCTTT. This codes for CASSPTFVTGGSEAFF.

The chain combines TRBV6-2 or TRBV6-3 with TRBJ2-2; 7 bases are shared with TRBD2. The CDR3 length is 16 residues. V lost 6 bases and J lost 0; bases outside the gene matches: 7. The germline V gene encodes CDR1 MNHEY and CDR2 SVGEGT. The CDR3 protein is CASSDRGGANTGELFF. CDR3 DNA sequence: TGTGCCAGCAGCGACCGCGGGGGTGCGAACACCGGGGAGCTGTTTTTT.